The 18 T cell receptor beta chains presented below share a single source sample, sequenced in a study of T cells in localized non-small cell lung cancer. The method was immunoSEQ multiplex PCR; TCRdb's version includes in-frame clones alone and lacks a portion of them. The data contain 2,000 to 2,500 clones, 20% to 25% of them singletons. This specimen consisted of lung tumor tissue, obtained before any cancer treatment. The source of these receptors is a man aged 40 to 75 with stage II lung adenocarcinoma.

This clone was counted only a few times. The CDR3 nucleotides are TGTGCCAGCAGTAGGGACAGGGGTGATGAGCAGTTCTTC. It yields the protein CASSRDRGDEQFF. The chain links TRBV6-7 to TRBJ2-1; 10 positions agree with TRBD1. TRBV6-7 is an open reading frame whose function is uncertain. Trimming at V came to 5 bases and at J to 8 bases, leaving 3 bases not matched to a gene. The CDR3 is made up of 13 amino acids.

In DNA form, the CDR3 reads TGCGCGACCACGGCGGCGGGGGGCTACAATGAGCAGTTCTTC. As protein: CATTAAGGYNEQFF. The rearrangement links TRBV5-1 to TRBJ2-1, with 8 positions matching TRBD2. The CDR3 has 14 residues. CDR1 and CDR2 (germline): SGHRS, YFSETQ.

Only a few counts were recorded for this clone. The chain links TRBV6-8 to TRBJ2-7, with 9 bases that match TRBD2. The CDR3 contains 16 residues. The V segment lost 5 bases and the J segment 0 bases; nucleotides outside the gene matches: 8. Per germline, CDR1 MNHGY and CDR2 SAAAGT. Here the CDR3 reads CASSTVRGRVSYEQYF. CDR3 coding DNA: TGTGCCAGCAGTACCGTACGCGGGAGGGTCTCCTACGAGCAGTACTTC.

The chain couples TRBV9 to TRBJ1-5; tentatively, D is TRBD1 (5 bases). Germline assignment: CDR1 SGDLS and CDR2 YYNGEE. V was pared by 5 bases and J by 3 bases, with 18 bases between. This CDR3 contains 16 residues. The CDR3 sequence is CASRPPDTGDNQPQHF. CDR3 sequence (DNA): TGTGCCAGCAGGCCCCCTGACACGGGGGACAATCAGCCCCAGCATTTT.

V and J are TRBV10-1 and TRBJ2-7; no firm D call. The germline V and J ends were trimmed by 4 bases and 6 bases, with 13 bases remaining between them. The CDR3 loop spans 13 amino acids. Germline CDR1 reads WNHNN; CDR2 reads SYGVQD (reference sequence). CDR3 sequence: CASSGPASGEQYF. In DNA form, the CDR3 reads TGCGCCAGCAGTGGTCCAGCGTCAGGCGAGCAGTACTTC.

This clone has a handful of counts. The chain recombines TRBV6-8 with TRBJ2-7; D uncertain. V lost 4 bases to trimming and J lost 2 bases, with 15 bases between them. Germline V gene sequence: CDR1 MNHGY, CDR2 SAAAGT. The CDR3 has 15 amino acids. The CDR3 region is CASSSGGAATYEQYF. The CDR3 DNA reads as TGTGCCAGCAGTTCCGGCGGAGCAGCAACCTACGAGCAGTACTTC.

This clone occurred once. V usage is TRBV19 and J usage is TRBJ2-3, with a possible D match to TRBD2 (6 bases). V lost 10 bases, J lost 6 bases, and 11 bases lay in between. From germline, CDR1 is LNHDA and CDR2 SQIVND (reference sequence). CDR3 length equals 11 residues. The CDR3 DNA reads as TGTGCCACATCGGGGGTGGATACGCAGTATTTT. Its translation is CATSGVDTQYF.

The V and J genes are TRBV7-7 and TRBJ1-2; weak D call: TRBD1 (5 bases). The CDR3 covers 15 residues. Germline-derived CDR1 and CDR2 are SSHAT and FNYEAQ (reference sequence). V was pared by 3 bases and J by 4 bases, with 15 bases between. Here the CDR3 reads CASSFEGPTIYGYTF. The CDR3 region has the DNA TGTGCCAGCAGCTTCGAGGGGCCGACCATCTATGGCTACACCTTC.

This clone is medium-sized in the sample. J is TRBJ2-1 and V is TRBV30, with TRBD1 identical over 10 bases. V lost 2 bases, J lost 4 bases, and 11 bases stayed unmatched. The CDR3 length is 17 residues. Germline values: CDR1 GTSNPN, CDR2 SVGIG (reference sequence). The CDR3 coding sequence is TGTGCCTGGAGTCGTCCCGGGACAGGGGCGGCGTACAATGAGCAGTTCTTC. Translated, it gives CAWSRPGTGAAYNEQFF.

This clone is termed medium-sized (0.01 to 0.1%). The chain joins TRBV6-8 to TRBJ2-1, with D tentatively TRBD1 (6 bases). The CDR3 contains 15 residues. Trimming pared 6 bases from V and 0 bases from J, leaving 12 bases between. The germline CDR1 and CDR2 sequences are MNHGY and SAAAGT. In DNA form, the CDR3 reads TGTGCCAGCAGGAAGGACAGCTCCTCCTACAATGAGCAGTTCTTC. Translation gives CASRKDSSSYNEQFF.

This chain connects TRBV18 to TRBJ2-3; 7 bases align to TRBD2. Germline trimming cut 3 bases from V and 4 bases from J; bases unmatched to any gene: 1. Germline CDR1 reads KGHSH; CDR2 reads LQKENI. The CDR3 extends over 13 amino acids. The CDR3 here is CASSPAGADTQYF. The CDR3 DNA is TGTGCCAGCTCACCCGCGGGAGCAGATACGCAGTATTTT.

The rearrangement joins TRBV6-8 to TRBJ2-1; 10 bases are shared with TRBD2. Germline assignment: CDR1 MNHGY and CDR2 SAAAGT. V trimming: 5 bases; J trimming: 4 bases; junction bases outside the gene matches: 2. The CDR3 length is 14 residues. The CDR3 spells CASSLLAGYNEQFF. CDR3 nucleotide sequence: TGTGCCAGCAGTCTACTAGCGGGGTACAATGAGCAGTTCTTC.

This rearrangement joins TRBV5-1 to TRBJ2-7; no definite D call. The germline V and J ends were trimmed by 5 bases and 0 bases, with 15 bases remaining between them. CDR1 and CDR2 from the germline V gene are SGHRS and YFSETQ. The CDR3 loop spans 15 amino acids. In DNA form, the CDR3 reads TGCGCCAGCAGTCTACAGACGATTAGCTCCTACGAGCAGTACTTC. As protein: CASSLQTISSYEQYF.

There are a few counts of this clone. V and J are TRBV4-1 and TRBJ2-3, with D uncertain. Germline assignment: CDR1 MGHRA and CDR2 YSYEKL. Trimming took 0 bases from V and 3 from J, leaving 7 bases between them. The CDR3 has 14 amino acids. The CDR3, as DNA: TGCGCCAGCAGCCAAGATATCCGAACAGATACGCAGTATTTT. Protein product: CASSQDIRTDTQYF.

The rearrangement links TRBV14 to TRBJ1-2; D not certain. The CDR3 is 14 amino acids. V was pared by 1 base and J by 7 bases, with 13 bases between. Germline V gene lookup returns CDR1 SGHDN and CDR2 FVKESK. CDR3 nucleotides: TGTGCCAGCAGCCAAGCGCAGCTGGCGCGTGGCTACACCTTC. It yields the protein CASSQAQLARGYTF.

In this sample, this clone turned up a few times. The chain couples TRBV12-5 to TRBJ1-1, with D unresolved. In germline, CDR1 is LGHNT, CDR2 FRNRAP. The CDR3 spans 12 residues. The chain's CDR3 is CASNEKDTEAFF. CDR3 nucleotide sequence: TGTGCCAGCAACGAGAAGGACACTGAAGCTTTCTTT.

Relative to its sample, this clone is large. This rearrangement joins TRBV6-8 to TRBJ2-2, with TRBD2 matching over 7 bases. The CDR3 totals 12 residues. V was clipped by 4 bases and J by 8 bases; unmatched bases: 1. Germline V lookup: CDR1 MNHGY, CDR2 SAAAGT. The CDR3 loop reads CASSLLAGELFF. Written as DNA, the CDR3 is TGTGCCAGCAGTTTACTAGCGGGGGAGCTGTTTTTT.

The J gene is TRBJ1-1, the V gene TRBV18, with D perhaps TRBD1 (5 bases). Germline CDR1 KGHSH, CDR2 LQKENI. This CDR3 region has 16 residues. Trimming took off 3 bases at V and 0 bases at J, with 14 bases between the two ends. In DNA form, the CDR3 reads TGTGCCAGCTCACCCTTGAGGGGCTTCTTGAACACTGAAGCTTTCTTT. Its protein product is CASSPLRGFLNTEAFF.